These T cell receptor beta chains were read from a single sample in a study of T cells in Graves' hyperthyroidism and ophthalmopathy. TCRdb called the multiplex PCR reads again in MiXCR, with one record for every CDR3 protein. The sample has 730,000 or so distinct CDR3 sequences; about 17% are singletons. The sequenced material came from blood. These receptors were collected from a woman in her 50s with Graves' hyperthyroidism that later progressed to Graves' ophthalmopathy. CDR3s include the opening cysteine and the closing phenylalanine or tryptophan. Each record gives: J gene, V gene, CDR3 protein.

TRBJ1-2	TRBV3-1	CASSQGQGGYTF
TRBJ1-1	TRBV20-1	CSAREGPGKAFF
TRBJ2-3	TRBV5-1	CASSSPGTSGGPLTDTQYF
TRBJ2-1	TRBV24-1	CATMEGGKVGSYNEQFF
TRBJ2-3	TRBV20-1	CSARAGGQVDTQYF
TRBJ2-4	TRBV2	CASLSPGQFKNIQYF
TRBJ2-1	TRBV11-2	CASSRLRGQGPNEQFF
TRBJ2-1	TRBV7-8	CASSQSGGIYNEQFF
TRBJ2-1	TRBV14	CASSQVGGGTYNEQFF
TRBJ2-1	TRBV11-3	CASSPSGDRGYNEQFF
TRBJ2-3	TRBV3-1	CASSQASGGGPDTQYF
TRBJ2-1	TRBV15	CATSRASGGTNEQFF
TRBJ1-4	TRBV20-1	CSATTPGLNEKLFF
TRBJ2-1	TRBV2	CASTLDRGLDEQFF
TRBJ1-1	TRBV27	CASSTTGAEAFF
TRBJ2-7	TRBV6-1	CASSYRTSGISYEQYF
TRBJ2-7	TRBV11-2	CASSPGLAGGSYEQYF
TRBJ1-3	TRBV6-1	CASSATGTGGVGNTIYF
TRBJ1-1	TRBV4-2	CASSPGTERTAFF
TRBJ1-1	TRBV18	CASSPGSARGTEAFF
TRBJ1-1	TRBV5-5	CASSLGGTATEAFF
TRBJ2-3	TRBV20-1	CSAREGGLNTQYF
TRBJ2-4	TRBV6-2/TRBV6-3	CASSPDPRNIAYF
TRBJ1-4	TRBV6-6	CASSYSRGMEEKLFF
TRBJ1-1	TRBV7-9	CASSSGQGVAAFF
TRBJ2-7	TRBV7-8	CASSSLDPGRGGYEQYF
TRBJ1-3	TRBV5-6	CASSLVLSSGNTIYF
TRBJ2-2	TRBV20-1	CSAIAGGPLAGELFF
TRBJ2-7	TRBV5-4	CASSLGHGSYEQYF
TRBJ1-1	TRBV12-5	CASGLPSRGTEAFF
TRBJ2-5	TRBV6-2/TRBV6-3	CASSYRGGDQETQYF
TRBJ1-1	TRBV2	CASDGWNRDGERVKAFF
TRBJ2-1	TRBV11-3	CASSSRQGVHEQFF
TRBJ2-2	TRBV6-4	CASSTGERPGELFF
TRBJ2-2	TRBV19	CASTQDHVAGELFF
TRBJ1-6	TRBV11-2	CASSMGSSYNSPLHF
TRBJ2-7	TRBV12-3/TRBV12-4	CASATSSETAYEQYF
TRBJ2-1	TRBV19	CASSIPRAYLGNEQFF
TRBJ2-4	TRBV5-1	CASSLAGLEGNIQYF
TRBJ1-1	TRBV11-2	CASRRIGATEAFF
TRBJ1-2	TRBV6-1	CASNPTGQGGGYTF
TRBJ1-2	TRBV10-3	CAITGGFAFGYTF
TRBJ1-2	TRBV4-1	CASSQVDRNANYGYTF
TRBJ2-3	TRBV12-3/TRBV12-4	CASSNKDTQYF
TRBJ2-2	TRBV19	CASRRDNRPGELFF
TRBJ2-1	TRBV15	CATSSTRGECYNEQFF
TRBJ2-1	TRBV19	CASSPLAGGQYNEQFF
TRBJ2-7	TRBV6-1	CASASLLAGPYEQYF
TRBJ2-5	TRBV28	CASRPQGARQETQYF
TRBJ2-3	TRBV20-1	CSARAQGIRADTQYF
TRBJ2-1	TRBV5-1	CASRFTSGPDNEQFF
TRBJ1-5	TRBV12-3/TRBV12-4	CATTDRDNQPQHF
TRBJ2-1	TRBV20-1	CSARDLAGGNEQFF
TRBJ1-6	TRBV11-2	CASYLEGSSYNSPLHF
TRBJ1-1	TRBV10-3	CAISVGGLNTEAFF